A single sample gave rise to the 5 T cell receptor beta chains below, sequenced in a study of tumor T cells in aggressive B-cell lymphoma. Sequencing used immunoSEQ multiplex PCR; TCRdb keeps in-frame clones, though not all of them. The sample carries approximately 3,000 clones, under 75% recorded once. Material: tumor tissue. Receptors originate from an adult with diffuse large B cell lymphoma.

Comments on this clone: This sequence may be a read error, since a much larger clone differs from it by one base. The chain employs TRBV11-2 and TRBJ2-1; 7 bases fit TRBD1. CDR1 SGHAT and CDR2 FQNNGV come from the germline V gene. Trimming cost V 3 bases and J 6 bases; bases outside gene matches: 5. The CDR3 totals 14 residues. CDR3 amino acids: CASSFSTGSNEQFF. In DNA, the CDR3 is TGTGCCAGCAGCTTCTCGACAGGGAGCAATGAGCAGTTCTTC.

The rearrangement links TRBV2 to TRBJ2-1; 10 bases match TRBD2. The germline V gene encodes CDR1 SNHLY and CDR2 FYNNEI. The CDR3 extends over 15 amino acids. V gave up 7 bases and J gave up 7 bases; unmatched junction bases: 10. CDR3 in amino acids: CASTPPGLAPNEQFF. CDR3 in DNA: TGTGCCAGCACCCCCCCGGGACTAGCGCCGAATGAGCAGTTCTTC.

The chain uses TRBV7-8 and TRBJ2-2; D not resolved. The CDR3 runs 14 residues. Trimming shortened V by 1 base and J by 5 bases, and 8 bases separated the two germline ends. Germline CDR1 SGHVS, CDR2 FQNEAQ. DNA of the CDR3: TGTGCCAGCAGCTTAGGTTTCGGGACCGGGGAGCTGTTTTTT. Encoded protein: CASSLGFGTGELFF.

The CDR3 here is CASSPSPGVGKNIQYF. The DNA of the CDR3 is TGTGCCAGCAGTCCCTCCCCGGGGGTTGGCAAAAACATTCAGTACTTC. The J gene is TRBJ2-4, the V gene TRBV28; weak D call: TRBD2 (6 bases). Deletions cut 5 bases from V and 3 bases from J, with 17 bases between. There are 16 residues in the CDR3. Germline assignment: CDR1 MDHEN and CDR2 SYDVKM. Using reference TRBV28 and TRBJ2-4 for the parts outside the CDR3, the full variable domain is DVKVTQSSRYLVKRTGEKVFLECVQDMDHENMFWYRQDPGLGLRLIYFSYDVKMKEKGDIPEGYSVSREKKERFSLILESASTNQTSMYLCASSPSPGVGKNIQYFGAGTRLSVL.

This clone was counted a few times. J is TRBJ2-3 and V is TRBV4-2; 8 nucleotides align to TRBD2. Trimming took 0 bases from V and 8 from J; bases not matched to a gene: 7. The CDR3 extends over 15 amino acids. The germline CDR1 and CDR2 sequences are LGHNA and YNFKEQ. The CDR3 reads CASSQDVAGLGTQYF. In DNA, the CDR3 is TGTGCCAGCAGCCAAGATGTAGCGGGATTAGGTACGCAGTATTTT.